These 26 T cell receptor beta chains originate from one sample sequenced in a study of cytomegalovirus exposure and HLA in healthy donors. Primers included in the PCR were 60 Vbeta and 13 Jbeta primers. Profiling relied on immunoSEQ multiplex PCR, and the TCRdb table lists in-frame clones only, not all of them. This table holds under 200,000 clones, less than 85% found once. The source material was PBMCs. Receptors originate from a male donor in good health and CMV-seronegative.

The chain is built from TRBV5-8 and TRBJ1-1; 8 bases map to TRBD1. Germline values: CDR1 SGHTS, CDR2 YDEGEE. The V gene end was trimmed by 5 bases and the J gene end by 2 bases; junction bases not matched to a gene: 14. The CDR3 extends over 17 amino acids. The CDR3: CASRIGTGATPNTEAFF. CDR3 DNA: TGTGCCAGCAGGATCGGGACAGGAGCTACTCCCAACACTGAAGCTTTCTTT.

The chain links TRBV11-3 to TRBJ2-5, with 11 bases identical to TRBD1. The closer fit of TRBJ2-7 to the DNA end suggests the J call may be wrong. CDR3 length: 14 residues. Per germline, CDR1 SGHNT and CDR2 YENEEA. The CDR3 nucleotides are TGTGCCAGCAGCCCGGGACAGGGGGGTTTCGAGCAGTACTTC. This gives the protein CASSPGQGGFEQYF.

This chain joins TRBV7-3 and TRBJ2-2, with 10 bases fitting TRBD1. This CDR3 contains 17 residues. The V gene end was trimmed by 6 bases and the J gene end by 1 base; junction bases not matched to a gene: 8. In germline, CDR1 is SGHTA, CDR2 FQGTGA. In nucleotides, the CDR3 is TGTGCCAGCAGTCGCGACAGGGGGCAAAAGAACACCGGGGAGCTGTTTTTT. It is translated as CASSRDRGQKNTGELFF.

In this sample, this clone turned up once. V gene TRBV5-4 combines with J gene TRBJ2-3, with D hard to call. The V gene's germline CDR1 is SGHNT and CDR2 YYREEE (reference sequence). V was cut by 4 bases and J by 0 bases, with 18 bases left in between. CDR3 length: 17 amino acids. CDR3 nucleotide sequence: TGTGCCAGCAGCACGGGTATAGCAGTAACTAGCACAGATACGCAGTATTTT. Amino acids: CASSTGIAVTSTDTQYF.

The J gene is TRBJ2-5, the V gene TRBV15; TRBD2 agrees at 9 bases. Germline V CDR1 and CDR2: LNHNV, YYDKDF (reference sequence). Trimming at V came to 8 bases and at J to 4 bases, leaving 11 bases not matched to a gene. CDR3 size: 15 residues. CDR3 DNA: TGTGCCACCGAAGGCAAGCGGGGGGAGGGAGAGACCCAGTACTTC. Protein sequence: CATEGKRGEGETQYF.

The chain combines TRBV18 with TRBJ1-2; weak D call: TRBD1 (6 bases). This CDR3 spans 15 amino acids. Trimming stripped 2 bases from V and 6 bases from J, with 16 bases between. Per the germline V gene, CDR1 is KGHSH and CDR2 is LQKENI. The CDR3 region has the DNA TGTGCCAGCTCACCAATGTCGAACAGGGACAATGGCTACACCTTC. Amino acid sequence: CASSPMSNRDNGYTF.

The rearrangement links TRBV7-2 to TRBJ2-5; 14 nucleotides line up with TRBD2. V lost 5 bases to trimming and J lost 5 bases; unmatched junction nucleotides: 7. The germline CDR1 and CDR2 sequences are SGHTA and FQGNSA. CDR3 length: 16 amino acids. CDR3 nucleotides: TGTGCCAGCAGCCCCCCTGGACTAGCGGGAGGTGAGACCCAGTACTTC. Translating gives CASSPPGLAGGETQYF.

The chain has TRBV7-3 and TRBJ2-1, with TRBD1 matching 7 bases. The CDR3 contains 15 residues. Germline trimming cut 2 bases from V and 3 bases from J; bases unmatched to any gene: 4. Germline V gene lookup returns CDR1 SGHTA and CDR2 FQGTGA. The CDR3 DNA reads TGTGCCAGCAGCTTATGGGCAGGGGGCTACAATGAGCAGTTCTTC. Translated: CASSLWAGGYNEQFF.

The sample holds a few counts of this clone. This chain links TRBV2 with TRBJ2-2, with D tentatively TRBD2 (6 bases). CDR1 SNHLY and CDR2 FYNNEI come from the germline V gene. The CDR3 has 14 amino acids. Trimming stripped 3 bases from V and 9 bases from J, with 14 bases between. In DNA form, the CDR3 reads TGTGCCAGCAGTGACCCCCTAGCGACCCGGGAGCTGTTTTTT. Translating gives CASSDPLATRELFF.

The V and J genes are TRBV6-1 and TRBJ1-4, with TRBD1 matching 7 bases. The CDR3 covers 15 residues. The J segment lost 8 bases and the V segment lost 6 bases, leaving 12 bases of the junction unmatched. Germline-derived CDR1 and CDR2 are MNHNS and SASEGT. Written as DNA, the CDR3 is TGTGCCAGCAGGGCAAAGACAGGGCTGGTGGAAAAACTGTTTTTT. It specifies CASRAKTGLVEKLFF.

This rearrangement joins TRBV7-6 to TRBJ2-1, with D maybe TRBD2 (6 bases). CDR3 length: 14 residues. Germline lookup yields CDR1 SGHVS and CDR2 FNYEAQ. V lost 2 bases, J lost 8 bases, and 13 bases lay in between. The CDR3 spells CASSLFGGSDEQFF. Here the CDR3 DNA reads TGTGCCAGCAGCTTATTTGGGGGGTCTGATGAGCAGTTCTTC.

This sequence joins TRBV5-4 and TRBJ1-2; maybe TRBD1 (6 bases). CDR3 size: 13 residues. The V gene's germline CDR1 is SGHNT and CDR2 YYREEE (reference sequence). V lost 10 bases and J 4 bases, leaving 17 bases between the germline ends. The CDR3 is CACWGGPPYGYTF. DNA of the CDR3: TGTGCCTGCTGGGGGGGGCCCCCCTATGGCTACACCTTC.

The chain combines TRBV6-6 with TRBJ1-6, with a possible D match to TRBD1 (6 bases). Trimming took off 5 bases at V and 5 bases at J, with 13 bases between the two ends. The CDR3 length is 15 residues. The germline V gene encodes CDR1 MNHNY and CDR2 SVGAGI (reference sequence). CDR3 sequence reads: CASSQLQGDNSPLHF. Written as DNA, the CDR3 is TGTGCCAGCAGTCAATTACAGGGCGATAATTCACCCCTCCACTTT.

About this clone: Different DNA sequences within this sample yield the same CDR3. The CDR3 reads CASSGNYGEETQYF. The CDR3, as DNA: TGTGCCAGCAGCGGGAACTACGGGGAAGAGACCCAGTACTTC. The J gene is TRBJ2-5, the V gene TRBV5-6; D may be TRBD2 (5 bases). Between the trimmed V and J ends, which lost 4 bases and 3 bases, there was a span of 13 bases. The CDR3 totals 14 residues. Germline V gene data show CDR1 as SGHDT and CDR2 as YYEEEE.

The rearrangement joins TRBV7-8 to TRBJ2-5; D ambiguous. The last part of the DNA fits TRBJ2-7 better; the J call may be wrong. Germline assignment: CDR1 SGHVS and CDR2 FQNEAQ. The CDR3 is made up of 14 amino acids. CDR3 nucleotides: TGTGCCAGCAGCTTAGTATTTACCTCGAACGAGCAGTACTTC. Its protein product is CASSLVFTSNEQYF.

The chain recombines TRBV6-6 with TRBJ2-3; D might be TRBD2 (5 bases). V lost 7 bases and J lost 4, with 12 bases in between. Looked up from germline, CDR1 is MNHNY and CDR2 is SVGAGI (reference sequence). The CDR3 runs 13 residues. Written as DNA, the CDR3 is TGTGCCAGCAAGGCGCGGGCCCCAGATACGCAGTATTTT. Protein product: CASKARAPDTQYF.

The CDR3 protein is CASSLRSGGRTDTQYF. CDR3 bases: TGCGCCAGCAGCTTGAGAAGCGGGGGGCGGACAGATACGCAGTATTTT. The V call is TRBV5-1, the J call TRBJ2-3, with 9 bases aligning to TRBD2. The CDR3 extends over 16 amino acids. The V segment lost 1 base and the J segment 3 bases; nucleotides outside the gene matches: 6. Looked up from germline, CDR1 is SGHRS and CDR2 is YFSETQ.

With regard to this clone: The junction differs from germline at one of its ends, possibly a read error. The J gene is TRBJ2-3, the V gene TRBV7-9, with D perhaps TRBD2 (5 bases). The CDR3 sequence is 16 residues long. Looked up from germline, CDR1 is SEHNR and CDR2 is FQNEAQ (reference sequence). The CDR3 DNA reads TGTTCCAGCAGCTTAGATATAGGGAGCAGTACAGATACGCAGTATTTT. It translates to CSSSLDIGSSTDTQYF.

CDR3 sequence (DNA): TGTGCCAGCAGCACTGGGACTAGTTCCTACAATGAGCAGTTCTTC. The encoded protein is CASSTGTSSYNEQFF. J is TRBJ2-1 and V is TRBV11-2; TRBD2 agrees at 8 bases. There are 15 residues in the CDR3. The germline CDR1 and CDR2 sequences are SGHAT and FQNNGV. The V gene end was trimmed by 5 bases and the J gene end by 1 base; junction bases not matched to a gene: 4.

The sample holds one count of this clone. The CDR3 bases are TGTGCCAGCAGCCACTCAGGGGTTCCGGACGAGCAGTACTTC. Protein: CASSHSGVPDEQYF. The chain is built from TRBV4-2 and TRBJ2-7; possible D gene TRBD1, 6 bases. V shed 3 bases and J shed 5 bases, with 14 bases lying between them. Germline V gene data show CDR1 as LGHNA and CDR2 as YNFKEQ. CDR3 length: 14 residues.

The CDR3 is CASSLEPSGGEQYF. The CDR3, as DNA: TGCGCCAGCAGCTTGGAGCCGTCCGGGGGTGAGCAGTACTTC. The V call is TRBV5-1, the J call TRBJ2-7, with D maybe TRBD2 (6 bases). CDR3 length: 14 amino acids. Trimming took off 0 bases at V and 7 bases at J, with 14 bases between the two ends. Germline assignment: CDR1 SGHRS and CDR2 YFSETQ.

The CDR3 here is CASSLWGRTNQPQHF. CDR3 DNA sequence: TGTGCCAGCAGTTTATGGGGCAGGACTAATCAGCCCCAGCATTTT. The V call is TRBV28, the J call TRBJ1-5; no clear D. The CDR3 sequence is 15 residues long. The V gene lost 0 bases and the J gene lost 4 bases, with 10 bases spanning the gap. Germline CDR1 MDHEN, CDR2 SYDVKM.

The V gene is TRBV28, the J gene TRBJ2-7, with TRBD1 as a possible D gene (6 bases). This CDR3 region has 14 residues. Between the trimmed V and J ends, which lost 6 bases and 2 bases, there was a span of 14 bases. CDR1 MDHEN and CDR2 SYDVKM come from the germline V gene. CDR3 region: CASRLQGSPYEQYF. DNA for the CDR3: TGTGCCAGCAGATTACAGGGTAGTCCCTACGAGCAGTACTTC.

V is TRBV30 and J is TRBJ2-5; D is possibly TRBD1 (5 bases). V was shortened by 0 bases and J by 0 bases, with 23 bases between the two germline ends. The CDR3 extends over 19 amino acids. Germline V gene lookup returns CDR1 GTSNPN and CDR2 SVGIG (reference sequence). The CDR3 spells CAWSVYRGLIRTHQETQYF. In DNA form, the CDR3 reads TGTGCCTGGAGTGTTTATCGTGGTTTAATTCGGACACACCAAGAGACCCAGTACTTC.

The gene calls are TRBV9 and TRBJ2-7, with D possibly matching TRBD1 (6 bases). CDR1 and CDR2 (germline): SGDLS, YYNGEE. With 5 bases removed from V and 6 bases from J, the gap between germline ends came to 12 bases. This CDR3 contains 12 residues. CDR3 in amino acids: CASSGTGSEQYF. CDR3 nucleotides: TGTGCCAGCAGTGGTACAGGGTCCGAGCAGTACTTC.

V usage is TRBV10-3 and J usage is TRBJ1-1; D possibly corresponds to TRBD1 (6 bases). V dropped 9 bases and J dropped 2 bases, with 7 bases sitting between them. CDR3 length: 11 residues. Germline V gives CDR1 ENHRY, CDR2 SYGVKD. The CDR3 sequence is CAIQGNTEAFF. DNA of the CDR3: TGTGCCATACAGGGAAACACTGAAGCTTTCTTT.